These T cell receptor beta chains were read from a single sample in a study of blood T cell repertoires in COVID-19. Profiling relied on immunoSEQ multiplex PCR, and the TCRdb table lists in-frame clones only, not all of them. Counted here are under 200,000 clones, around 84% occurring once; the ten biggest clones make up under 4%. The source material was PBMCs or T cells enriched from blood (not recorded which). These receptor sequences come from a woman aged 25 to 39 who had been exposed to COVID-19. CDR3s include the opening cysteine and the closing phenylalanine or tryptophan.

J gene	V gene	CDR3 protein
TRBJ1-2	TRBV5-4	CASSLGLTGQDGYTF
TRBJ2-3	TRBV19	CASSNFLGGGVSDTQYF
TRBJ2-2	TRBV10-3	CAISVRVAGETGELFF
TRBJ1-1	TRBV25-1	CASSEERALGGNTEAFF
TRBJ2-5	TRBV5-5	CASRPGQGQETQYF
TRBJ1-2	TRBV2	CASSEANREDGYTF
TRBJ2-7	TRBV5-1	CASSSLTGVGDEQYF
TRBJ1-3	TRBV2	CASSVGTGGSDTIYF
TRBJ1-6	TRBV27	CASSPNLRSPLHF
TRBJ2-2	TRBV29-1	CSVDKRGNTGELFF
TRBJ2-1	TRBV6-2/TRBV6-3	CASSYSMGLAVLSYNEQFF
TRBJ2-4	TRBV5-4	CASSNRNIQYF
TRBJ2-5	TRBV4-1	CASSQGTTQETQYF
TRBJ1-6	TRBV2	CASSGQGDSPLHF
TRBJ1-2	TRBV3-1/TRBV3-2	CASSQEYRGMNGYTF
TRBJ2-7	TRBV30	CAWTLGASSYEQYF
TRBJ2-2	TRBV6-7	CASSYTGTGRNTGELFF
TRBJ2-7	TRBV30	CAWSVQEGLAGVSSYEQYF
TRBJ1-1	TRBV11-2	CASSLAQGMNTEAFF
TRBJ2-7	TRBV30	CASFTGAYEQYF
TRBJ1-1	TRBV3-1/TRBV3-2	CASSQVPSGNTEAFF